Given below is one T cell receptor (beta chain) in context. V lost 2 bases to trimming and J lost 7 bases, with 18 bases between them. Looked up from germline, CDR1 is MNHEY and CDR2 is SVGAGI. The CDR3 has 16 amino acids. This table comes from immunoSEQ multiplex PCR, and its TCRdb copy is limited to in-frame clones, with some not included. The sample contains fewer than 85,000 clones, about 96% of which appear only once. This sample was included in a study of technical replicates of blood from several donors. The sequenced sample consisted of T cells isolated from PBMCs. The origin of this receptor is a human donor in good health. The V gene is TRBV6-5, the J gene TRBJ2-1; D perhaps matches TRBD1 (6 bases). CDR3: CASSYTRQELRNEQFF. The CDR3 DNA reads TGTGCCAGCAGTTACACCAGACAGGAACTCCGGAATGAGCAGTTCTTC.